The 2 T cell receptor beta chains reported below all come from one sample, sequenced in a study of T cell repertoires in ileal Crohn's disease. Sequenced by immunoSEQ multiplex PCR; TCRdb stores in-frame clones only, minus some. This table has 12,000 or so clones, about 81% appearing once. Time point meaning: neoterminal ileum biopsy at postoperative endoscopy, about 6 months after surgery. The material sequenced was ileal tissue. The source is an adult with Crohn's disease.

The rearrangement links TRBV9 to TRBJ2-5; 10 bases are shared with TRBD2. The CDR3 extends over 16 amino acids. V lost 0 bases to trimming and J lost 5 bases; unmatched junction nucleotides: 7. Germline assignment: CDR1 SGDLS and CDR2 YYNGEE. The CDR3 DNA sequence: TGTGCCAGCAGCGTAGGAATAGCGGGGGGTCGGGAGACCCAGTACTTC. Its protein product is CASSVGIAGGRETQYF.

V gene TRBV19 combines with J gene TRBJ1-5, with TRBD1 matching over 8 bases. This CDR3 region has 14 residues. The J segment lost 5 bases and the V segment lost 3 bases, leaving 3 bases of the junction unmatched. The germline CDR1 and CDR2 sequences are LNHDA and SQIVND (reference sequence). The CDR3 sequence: CASSIGQGHQPQHF. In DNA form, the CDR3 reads TGTGCCAGTAGTATCGGACAGGGTCATCAGCCCCAGCATTTT.